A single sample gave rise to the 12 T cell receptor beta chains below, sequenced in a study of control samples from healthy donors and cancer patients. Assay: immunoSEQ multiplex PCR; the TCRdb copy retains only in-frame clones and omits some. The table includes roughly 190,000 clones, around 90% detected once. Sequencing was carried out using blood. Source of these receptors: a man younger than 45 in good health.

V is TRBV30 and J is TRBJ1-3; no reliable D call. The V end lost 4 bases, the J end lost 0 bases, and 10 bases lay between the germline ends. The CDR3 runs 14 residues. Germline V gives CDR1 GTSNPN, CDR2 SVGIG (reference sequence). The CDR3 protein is CAWKSLNSGNTIYF. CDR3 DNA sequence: TGTGCCTGGAAAAGCTTGAACTCTGGAAACACCATATATTTT.

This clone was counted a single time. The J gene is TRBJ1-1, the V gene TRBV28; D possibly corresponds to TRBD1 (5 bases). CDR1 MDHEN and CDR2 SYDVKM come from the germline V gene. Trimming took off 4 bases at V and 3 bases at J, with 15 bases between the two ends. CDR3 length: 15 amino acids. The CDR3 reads CASSSTRQPHTEAFF. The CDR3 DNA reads TGTGCCAGCAGTTCAACCCGACAGCCCCACACTGAAGCTTTCTTT.

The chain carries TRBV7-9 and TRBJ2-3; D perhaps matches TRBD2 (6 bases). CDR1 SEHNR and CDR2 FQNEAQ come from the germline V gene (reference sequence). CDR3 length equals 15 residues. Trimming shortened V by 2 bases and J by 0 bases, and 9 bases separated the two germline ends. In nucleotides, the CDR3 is TGTGCCAGCAGCTTAACGGGGGACAGCACAGATACGCAGTATTTT. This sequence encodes CASSLTGDSTDTQYF.

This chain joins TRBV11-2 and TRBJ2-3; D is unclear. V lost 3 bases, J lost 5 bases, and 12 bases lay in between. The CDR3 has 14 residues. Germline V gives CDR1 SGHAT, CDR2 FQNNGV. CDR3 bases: TGTGCCAGCAGCTTCCGGGCCGCGAGAGATACGCAGTATTTT. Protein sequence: CASSFRAARDTQYF.

CDR3 sequence reads: CATSDFTAVGDSPLHF. In nucleotides, the CDR3 is TGTGCCACCAGTGATTTTACAGCCGTCGGGGATTCACCCCTCCACTTT. This rearrangement joins TRBV24-1 to TRBJ1-6; D call uncertain. The CDR3 totals 16 residues. Germline loops: CDR1 KGHDR, CDR2 SFDVKD. Trimming took 1 base from V and 8 from J, leaving 14 bases between them.

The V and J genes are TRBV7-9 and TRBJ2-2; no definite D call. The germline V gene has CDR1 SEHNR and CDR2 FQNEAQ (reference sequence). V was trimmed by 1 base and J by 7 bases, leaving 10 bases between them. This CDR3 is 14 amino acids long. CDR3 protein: CASSLVVDGGELFF. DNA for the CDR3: TGTGCCAGCAGCTTAGTCGTGGACGGCGGGGAGCTGTTTTTT.

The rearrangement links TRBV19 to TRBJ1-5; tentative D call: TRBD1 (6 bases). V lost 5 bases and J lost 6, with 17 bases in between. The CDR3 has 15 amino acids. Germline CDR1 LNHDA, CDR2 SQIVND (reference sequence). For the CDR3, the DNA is TGTGCCAGTAGTTGGCCGGGACAAGGGATTCAGCCCCAGCATTTT. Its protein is CASSWPGQGIQPQHF.

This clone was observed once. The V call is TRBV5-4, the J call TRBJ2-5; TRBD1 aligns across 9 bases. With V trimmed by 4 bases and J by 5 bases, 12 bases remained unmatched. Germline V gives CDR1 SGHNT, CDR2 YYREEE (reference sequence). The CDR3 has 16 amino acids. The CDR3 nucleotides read TGTGCCAGCAGCGCCACCGGGACAGGGAGCGGGGAGACCCAGTACTTC. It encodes CASSATGTGSGETQYF.

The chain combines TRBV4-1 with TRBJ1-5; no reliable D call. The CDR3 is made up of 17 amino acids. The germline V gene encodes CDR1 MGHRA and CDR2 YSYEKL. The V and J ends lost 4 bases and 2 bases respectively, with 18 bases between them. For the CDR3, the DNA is TGCGCCAGCAGCCGAAGCTCGTTGGCGTCTGGCAATCAGCCCCAGCATTTT. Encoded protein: CASSRSSLASGNQPQHF.

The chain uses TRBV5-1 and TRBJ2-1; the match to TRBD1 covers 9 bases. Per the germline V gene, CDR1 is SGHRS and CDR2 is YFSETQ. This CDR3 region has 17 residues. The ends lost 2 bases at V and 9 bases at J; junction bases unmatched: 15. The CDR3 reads CASSFTTTLTGGGEQFF. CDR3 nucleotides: TGCGCCAGCAGCTTCACGACAACTTTGACAGGGGGTGGTGAGCAGTTCTTC.

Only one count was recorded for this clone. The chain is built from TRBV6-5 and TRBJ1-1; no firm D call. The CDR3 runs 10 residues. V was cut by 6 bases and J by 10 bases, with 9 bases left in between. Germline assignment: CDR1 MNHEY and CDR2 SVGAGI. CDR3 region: CASRNIGAFF. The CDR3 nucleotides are TGTGCCAGCAGAAATATCGGAGCTTTCTTT.

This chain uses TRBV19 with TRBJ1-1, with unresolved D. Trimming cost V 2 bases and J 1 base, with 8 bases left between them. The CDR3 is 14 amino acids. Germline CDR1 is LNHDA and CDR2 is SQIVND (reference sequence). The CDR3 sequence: CASSITPGNTEAFF. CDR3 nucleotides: TGTGCCAGTAGTATAACCCCGGGGAACACTGAAGCTTTCTTT.